This T cell receptor (beta chain) appears in the sequencing data of a study of T cell clonality in common variable immunodeficiency. Study conclusions and caveats: CVID subjects showed higher TCRbeta clonality than healthy controls. In common variable immunodeficiency, TCR beta chains reportedly carried fewer deletions and N-nucleotide insertions.

The data were produced by immunoSEQ multiplex PCR, yet TCRdb's version contains in-frame clones alone and is incomplete. This sample has 30,000 to 45,000 clones, each found more than once. Concerning this clone: What it recognizes is unknown.

The TCR was taken from a person aged 18 to 70 in good health. The source material was peripheral blood mononuclear cells.

The part of the CDR3 DNA that was read is TGTGCCAGCAGCCGGATTAGCGGACCTCAAGAGACC. Translation gives CASSRISGPQET. The whole CDR3 protein is CASSRISGPQETQYF. This sequence joins TRBV7-9 and TRBJ2-5, with D maybe TRBD2 (6 bases). The read stops 3 residues short of the end of the CDR3; the missing end is completed from the germline J gene. Germline assignment: CDR1 SEHNR and CDR2 FQNEAQ (reference sequence). The CDR3 has 15 residues. V was clipped by 5 bases and J by 2 bases, with 15 bases between them.